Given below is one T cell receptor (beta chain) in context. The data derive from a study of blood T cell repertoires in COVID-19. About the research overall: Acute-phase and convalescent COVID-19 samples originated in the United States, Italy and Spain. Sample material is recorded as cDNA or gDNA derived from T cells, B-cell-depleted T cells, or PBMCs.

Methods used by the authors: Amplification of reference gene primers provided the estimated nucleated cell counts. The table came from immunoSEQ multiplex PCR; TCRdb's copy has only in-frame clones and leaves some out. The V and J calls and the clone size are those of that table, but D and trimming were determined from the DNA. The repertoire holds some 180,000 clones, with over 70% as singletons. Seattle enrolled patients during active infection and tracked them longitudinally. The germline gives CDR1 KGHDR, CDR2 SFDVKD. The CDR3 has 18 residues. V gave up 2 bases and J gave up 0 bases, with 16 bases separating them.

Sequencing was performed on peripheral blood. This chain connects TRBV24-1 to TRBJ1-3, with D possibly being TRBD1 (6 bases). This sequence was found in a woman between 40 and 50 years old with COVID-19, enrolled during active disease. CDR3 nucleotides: TGTGCCACCAGTGATTCTGACTTCCTGGGGGCCTCTGGAAACACCATATATTTT. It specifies CATSDSDFLGASGNTIYF.